This TCR beta chain was retrieved from a study of blood T cell repertoires in COVID-19 (dated by TCRdb to about 2020). Notes on the research overall: Samples from collaborators originated in the United States, Italy and Spain and spanned both the acute and convalescent phases of COVID-19. The material from the prospective study consisted of cDNA or gDNA derived from T cells, B-cell-depleted T cells, or PBMCs. Subjects who had been exposed to COVID-19, were actively infected with it, or had recovered from it provided the deeply sampled blood TCRbeta repertoires that made up the dataset. The repertoires were released in a freely available public database meant as a resource for research on the immune response to SARS-CoV-2. The samples were drawn from the first 160 participants of the ongoing ImmuneRACE study and from 950 to 1,500 subjects provided by 6 global collaborators. The sample metadata nearly always contained a de-identified subject ID, COVID-19 status, age in years and sex. Where HLA class I and class II types were available, the types were taken from metadata supplied by the sample provider, not from assay-based typing.

Collaborating institutions collected whole blood in K2EDTA tubes following their own protocols. Collaborator samples were shipped for TCRbeta analysis as frozen whole blood, isolated PBMCs, or DNA extracted from either sample type. CDR1 and CDR2 (SGHAT, FQNNGV) derive from the germline V gene. Measured from the cysteine to the phenylalanine, the CDR3 is 14 residues long. Of all the DNA, just the CDR3 is kept, 42 bases in frame from base 1. V is shortened by 5 bases, J by 9 bases, and the region joining them spans 17 bases. Results and caveats for the whole study, not just this receptor: The quantity of clinical and demographic metadata differed by source and by participant and was supplied without curation.

TCRbeta CDR3 regions were amplified from genomic DNA by means of the immunoSEQ Assay, a bias-controlled multiplex PCR. On the authors' methods: The number of nucleated cells in each sample was estimated from the amplification of reference gene primers within the assay. To quantify the absolute abundance of each unique TCRbeta CDR3 rearrangement, sequence reads were collapsed and filtered. For each sample, productive Simpson clonality was calculated as the square root of Simpson's diversity index over productive rearrangements. Entries here come from immuneACCESS through TCRdb and include only in-frame sequences with V and J called. Some clones fail to appear in such tables; in the studies checked, an unresolved V gene covers under half of the shortfall, and the cause of the remainder is unknown. V and J calls and clone size come straight from that table; D and trimming were deduced from the DNA. Here the sample has tens of thousands of clones; 75% to 85% occur a single time. About 7.1% of the sample goes to the ten largest clones.

Points on this clone: Its antigen remains undetermined. No much larger clone exists at a distance of one base, and base qualities are not known.

This receptor was taken from a man aged 60 to 69 with acute or convalescent COVID-19. This chain joins TRBV11-2 to TRBJ2-1; no D gene is confidently identified. The material sequenced was peripheral blood. CDR3 region: CASSSRLSSGEQFF. The nucleotide sequence is TGTGCCAGCAGCAGTCGTCTCAGCTCGGGTGAGCAGTTCTTC.